The 15 T cell receptor beta chains in this list originate from one sample, sequenced in a study of Ad26.COV2.S vaccination and SARS-CoV-2 variants. Specified treatment: roughly 19 received Ad26.COV2.S at low or high dose, single or two shots; about 5 received placebo; per-sample allocation not given. Day 63 after the first vaccine or placebo injection was the time point for sampling. The table came from immunoSEQ multiplex PCR; TCRdb's copy has only in-frame clones and leaves some out. Among around 320,000 clones listed, just under 85% were seen once. This specimen was peripheral blood, taken in a trial of Ad26.COV2.S vaccine versus placebo. These receptor sequences come from a person aged 18-60 years who received the Ad26.COV2.S COVID-19 vaccine or a placebo.

The rearrangement joins TRBV5-8 to TRBJ1-5; 7 positions agree with TRBD1. The ends lost 9 bases at V and 3 bases at J; junction bases unmatched: 9. This CDR3 spans 14 amino acids. The germline CDR1 and CDR2 sequences are SGHTS and YDEGEE. CDR3 in amino acids: CATSGGRYNQPQHF. CDR3 DNA: TGTGCCACCTCAGGGGGGAGATACAATCAGCCCCAGCATTTT.

This rearrangement joins TRBV5-8 to TRBJ2-5; D unresolved. The germline CDR1 and CDR2 sequences are SGHTS and YDEGEE. Trimming shortened V by 4 bases and J by 0 bases, and 7 bases separated the two germline ends. This CDR3 region has 13 residues. CDR3 nucleotides: TGTGCCAGCAGCCCCAAGTACCAAGAGACCCAGTACTTC. Its protein product is CASSPKYQETQYF. Full variable domain (outside the CDR3, taken from reference TRBV5-8 and TRBJ2-5): EAGVTQSPTHLIKTRGQQATLRCSPISGHTSVYWYQQALGLGLQFLLWYDEGEERNRGNFPPRFSGRQFPNYSSELNVNALELEDSALYLCASSPKYQETQYFGPGTRLLVL.

The chain uses TRBV7-6 and TRBJ2-1; 8 bases line up with TRBD2. This CDR3 is built from 16 residues. Germline loops: CDR1 SGHVS, CDR2 FNYEAQ. The V and J ends lost 8 bases and 2 bases, in that order; junction bases with no gene match: 11. CDR3 in DNA: TGTGCCAGCTTACCCCCGGGTAGCGGGGCCTACAATGAGCAGTTCTTC. As protein: CASLPPGSGAYNEQFF.

This sequence joins TRBV12-3 or TRBV12-4 and TRBJ1-6; no clear D gene. This CDR3 comprises 12 residues. Trimming cost V 5 bases and J 12 bases, with 11 bases left between them. This chain's CDR3 is CASSIHAGPLHF. CDR3 bases: TGTGCCAGCAGTATACATGCAGGACCCCTCCACTTT.

V gene TRBV2 combines with J gene TRBJ2-7, with D perhaps matching TRBD2 (6 bases). CDR1 is SNHLY, CDR2 FYNNEI, per germline. V shed 7 bases and J shed 3 bases, with 19 bases lying between them. The CDR3 runs to 15 residues. The CDR3 reads CASNRRRGISYEQYF. In DNA form, the CDR3 reads TGTGCCAGCAACCGCCGCCGCGGGATCAGCTACGAGCAGTACTTC.

The table lists this clone with a few counts. V is TRBV5-8 and J is TRBJ1-2; possible D gene TRBD1, 5 bases. This CDR3 contains 13 residues. CDR1 is SGHTS and CDR2 is YDEGEE in the germline V gene. V was clipped by 1 base and J by 3 bases, with 7 bases between them. The CDR3, as DNA: TGTGCCAGCAGCTTGCGGGGCTACTATGGCTACACCTTC. It yields the protein CASSLRGYYGYTF.

This clone came up a few times. The V call is TRBV28, the J call TRBJ2-7; maybe TRBD1 (6 bases). CDR3 size: 12 residues. CDR1 and CDR2 from the germline V gene are MDHEN and SYDVKM. V was trimmed by 10 bases and J by 4 bases, leaving 14 bases between them. The CDR3 loop reads CATWGHIYEQYF. For the CDR3, the DNA is TGTGCCACCTGGGGGCATATATACGAGCAGTACTTC.

As concerns this clone: The sample carries other DNA sequences with the same CDR3. The genes are TRBV11-2 and TRBJ2-7; TRBD1 is a possible D gene (5 bases). Germline values: CDR1 SGHAT, CDR2 FQNNGV. The CDR3 runs 12 residues. V was trimmed by 2 bases and J by 3 bases, leaving 5 bases between them. CDR3 in amino acids: CASSLQGYEQYF. In DNA, the CDR3 is TGTGCCAGCAGCTTACAGGGCTACGAGCAGTACTTC.

The chain uses TRBV28 and TRBJ2-7; tentatively, D is TRBD1 (6 bases). V lost 5 bases to trimming and J lost 0 bases, with 11 bases between them. The germline V gene encodes CDR1 MDHEN and CDR2 SYDVKM. This CDR3 has 14 amino acids. DNA for the CDR3: TGTGCCAGCAGTCCAACAGGGATCTCCTACGAGCAGTACTTC. Amino acids: CASSPTGISYEQYF.

This chain uses TRBV24-1 with TRBJ2-5; 9 bases align to TRBD1. CDR3 length: 15 residues. V was clipped by 4 bases and J by 3 bases; unmatched bases: 5. Germline CDR1 reads KGHDR; CDR2 reads SFDVKD. CDR3 in DNA: TGTGCCACCAGTGACCGCGACAGGGGGGAAGAGACCCAGTACTTC. It specifies CATSDRDRGEETQYF.

The V gene is TRBV19, the J gene TRBJ2-7; D is ambiguous. The length of the CDR3 is 14 residues. Germline CDR1 is LNHDA and CDR2 is SQIVND (reference sequence). V dropped 5 bases and J dropped 2 bases, with 13 bases sitting between them. Here the CDR3 DNA reads TGTGCCAGTAGTTTCCGTCCCGGCCCCTACGAGCAGTACTTC. Amino acids: CASSFRPGPYEQYF.

V is TRBV5-1 and J is TRBJ2-7; 8 bases are shared with TRBD2. This CDR3 is 14 amino acids long. Germline CDR1 is SGHRS and CDR2 is YFSETQ. Losses at the gene ends were 2 bases for V and 6 bases for J; bases not matched to a gene: 7. The CDR3: CASSFGTSPFEQYF. CDR3 DNA: TGCGCCAGCAGCTTTGGGACTAGTCCTTTCGAGCAGTACTTC.

The genes are TRBV28 and TRBJ1-4, with D uncertain. V was pared by 6 bases and J by 0 bases, with 11 bases between. Germline V lookup: CDR1 MDHEN, CDR2 SYDVKM. The CDR3 is made up of 15 amino acids. The CDR3 bases are TGTGCCAGCAGCTCGAACGATGCAACTAATGAAAAACTGTTTTTT. Its protein product is CASSSNDATNEKLFF.

About this clone itself: Distinct nucleotide sequences in the sample also encode this CDR3. The chain joins TRBV12-3 or TRBV12-4 to TRBJ2-5; 8 bases fit TRBD1. The CDR3 contains 13 residues. V lost 3 bases to trimming and J lost 5 bases; unmatched junction nucleotides: 2. This CDR3 is CASSFRGRETQYF. CDR3 bases: TGTGCCAGCAGTTTCAGGGGGCGGGAGACCCAGTACTTC.

The chain is built from TRBV5-1 and TRBJ2-3; 15 positions match TRBD2. The CDR3 runs 17 residues. Germline trimming cut 4 bases from V and 4 bases from J; bases unmatched to any gene: 7. Germline V gives CDR1 SGHRS, CDR2 YFSETQ. CDR3: CASSPGTSGGFSDTQYF. The DNA for the CDR3 is TGCGCCAGCAGCCCCGGGACTAGCGGGGGGTTTTCAGATACGCAGTATTTT.